This TCR beta chain was found in a study of cytomegalovirus exposure and HLA in healthy donors. With respect to this clone: Its target is unknown.

Researchers ran the PCR with 60 Vbeta and 13 Jbeta primers. Measured with immunoSEQ multiplex PCR; TCRdb has only the in-frame clones, and not every one. This sample has around 190,000 clones, with 87% found just once. Study results and limitations: Later on, an analysis tied around 17,000 TCR beta sequences to HLA alleles at 0.05 false discovery rate.

The TCR sequence derives from a boy younger than 10 in good health and CMV-seronegative. The sequenced sample was PBMCs.

The chain's CDR3 is CAISWDPGTSGTYSYEQYF. The CDR3 DNA follows: TGTGCCATCAGTTGGGACCCCGGGACTAGCGGGACCTACTCCTACGAGCAGTACTTC. This chain joins TRBV10-3 and TRBJ2-7; 13 bases fit TRBD2. J lost 0 bases, V lost 5 bases, and 13 bases had no gene match. The germline CDR1 and CDR2 sequences are ENHRY and SYGVKD. The CDR3 has 19 amino acids.